A single sample gave rise to the 8 T cell receptor beta chains below, sequenced in a study of blood T cell repertoires in COVID-19. Generated by immunoSEQ multiplex PCR, the TCRdb table keeps only in-frame clones and is missing some. The repertoire holds under 500,000 clones, with 85% to 90% as singletons. The specimen sequenced was PBMCs or T cells enriched from blood (not recorded which). The receptors were sampled from a man aged 25 to 40 who had recovered from COVID-19.

The genes are TRBV5-8 and TRBJ2-1, with TRBD1 identical over 10 bases. The V and J ends lost 0 bases and 4 bases, in that order; junction bases with no gene match: 10. Germline V gene lookup returns CDR1 SGHTS and CDR2 YDEGEE. The CDR3 consists of 18 residues. This CDR3 reads CASSLAGTGVTLYNEQFF. For the CDR3, the DNA is TGTGCCAGCAGCTTGGCCGGGACAGGGGTTACTTTGTACAATGAGCAGTTCTTC.

The J gene is TRBJ1-1, the V gene TRBV19; unclear D gene. The CDR3 loop spans 14 amino acids. V was clipped by 0 bases and J by 9 bases, with 14 bases between them. Germline assignment: CDR1 LNHDA and CDR2 SQIVND (reference sequence). The CDR3 nucleotides are TGTGCCAGTAGTATAGACCTAGATCCGGGGAAAGCTTTCTTT. Translating gives CASSIDLDPGKAFF. Full variable domain (outside the CDR3, taken from reference TRBV19 and TRBJ1-1): DGGITQSPKYLFRKEGQNVTLSCEQNLNHDAMYWYRQDPGQGLRLIYYSQIVNDFQKGDIAEGYSVSREKKESFPLTVTSAQKNPTAFYLCASSIDLDPGKAFFGQGTRLTVV.

The rearrangement joins TRBV19 to TRBJ2-7; D is perhaps TRBD1 (6 bases). CDR3 size: 14 residues. Per the germline V gene, CDR1 is LNHDA and CDR2 is SQIVND (reference sequence). V dropped 6 bases and J dropped 2 bases, with 14 bases sitting between them. The CDR3 region has the DNA TGTGCCAGTAGCACAAGAGGGGGAACCTACGAGCAGTACTTC. This codes for CASSTRGGTYEQYF. Together with reference TRBV19 and TRBJ2-7, the CDR3 gives the full variable domain: DGGITQSPKYLFRKEGQNVTLSCEQNLNHDAMYWYRQDPGQGLRLIYYSQIVNDFQKGDIAEGYSVSREKKESFPLTVTSAQKNPTAFYLCASSTRGGTYEQYFGPGTRLTVT.

The chain is built from TRBV30 and TRBJ2-3, with D maybe TRBD1 (6 bases). Germline CDR1 reads GTSNPN; CDR2 reads SVGIG (reference sequence). Trimming pared 1 base from V and 4 bases from J, leaving 9 bases between. The CDR3 contains 13 residues. The CDR3 region is CAWSEYRADTQYF. CDR3 nucleotide sequence: TGTGCCTGGAGTGAATACAGGGCAGATACGCAGTATTTT.

V is TRBV7-3 and J is TRBJ2-2; D uncertain. The CDR3 contains 12 residues. The V and J ends lost 5 bases and 5 bases respectively, with 6 bases between them. The germline V gene encodes CDR1 SGHTA and CDR2 FQGTGA. For the CDR3, the DNA is TGTGCCAGCAGCCCCGTTACCGGGGAGCTGTTTTTT. Protein: CASSPVTGELFF.

The chain has TRBV5-1 and TRBJ1-1; maybe TRBD1 (5 bases). Germline V CDR1 and CDR2: SGHRS, YFSETQ. The CDR3 is 16 amino acids. The ends were cut back, 0 bases at V and 4 bases at J, with 16 bases in the middle. The CDR3 DNA reads TGCGCCAGCAGCTTGGCCCCATCAGGGCTGGTCACTGAAGCTTTCTTT. This gives the protein CASSLAPSGLVTEAFF.

The rearrangement links TRBV6-5 to TRBJ2-1; 8 bases map to TRBD2. The CDR3 length is 16 residues. CDR1 is MNHEY, CDR2 SVGAGI, per germline. The junction had 5 bases not matched to a gene; V was cut back by 0 bases and J by 4 bases. The CDR3 nucleotides read TGTGCCAGCAGTTACTCGATGGGACTAGAGTACAATGAGCAGTTCTTC. Protein: CASSYSMGLEYNEQFF.

This clone was picked up one time. The chain recombines TRBV18 with TRBJ2-7; 11 positions agree with TRBD2. The CDR3 covers 15 residues. Trimming removed 2 bases from V and 6 bases from J; junction bases left unmatched: 6. The germline gives CDR1 KGHSH, CDR2 LQKENI. This CDR3 is CASSPGTSGRGEQYF. The CDR3 nucleotides read TGTGCCAGCTCACCAGGCACTAGCGGGAGAGGCGAGCAGTACTTC.